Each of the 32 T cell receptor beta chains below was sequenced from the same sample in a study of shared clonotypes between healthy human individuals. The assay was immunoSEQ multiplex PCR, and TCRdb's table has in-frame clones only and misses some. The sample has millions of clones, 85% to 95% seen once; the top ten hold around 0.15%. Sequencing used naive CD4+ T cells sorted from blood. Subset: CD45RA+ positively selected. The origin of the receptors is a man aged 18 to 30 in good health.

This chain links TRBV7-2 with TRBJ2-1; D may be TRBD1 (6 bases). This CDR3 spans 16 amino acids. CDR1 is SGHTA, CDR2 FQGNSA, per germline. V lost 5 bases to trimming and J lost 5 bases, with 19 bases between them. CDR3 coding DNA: TGTGCCAGCAGCACCGACCTTGGACAGCTCCACAATGAGCAGTTCTTC. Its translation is CASSTDLGQLHNEQFF.

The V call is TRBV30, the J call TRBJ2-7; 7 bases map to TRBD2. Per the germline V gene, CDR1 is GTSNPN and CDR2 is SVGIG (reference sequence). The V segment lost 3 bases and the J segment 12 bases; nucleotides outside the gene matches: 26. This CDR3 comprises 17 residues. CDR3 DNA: TGTGCCTGGAGCCCTCGGGGCTCGGGACTACCAGCTCCTAGGCCGTACTTC. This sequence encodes CAWSPRGSGLPAPRPYF.

CDR3: CAWSVGSGAFIQYF. For the CDR3, the DNA is TGTGCCTGGAGTGTAGGTAGTGGTGCTTTTATACAGTACTTC. The chain links TRBV30 to TRBJ2-7; unclear D gene. This CDR3 spans 14 amino acids. V lost 0 bases and J lost 10, with 19 bases in between. Germline CDR1 and CDR2: GTSNPN and SVGIG (reference sequence). The full variable domain, rest sourced from reference TRBV30 and TRBJ2-7, is SQTIHQWPATLVQPVGSPLSLECTVEGTSNPNLYWYRQAAGRGLQLLFYSVGIGQISSEVPQNLSASRPQDRQFILSSKKLLLSDSGFYLCAWSVGSGAFIQYFGPGTRLTVT.

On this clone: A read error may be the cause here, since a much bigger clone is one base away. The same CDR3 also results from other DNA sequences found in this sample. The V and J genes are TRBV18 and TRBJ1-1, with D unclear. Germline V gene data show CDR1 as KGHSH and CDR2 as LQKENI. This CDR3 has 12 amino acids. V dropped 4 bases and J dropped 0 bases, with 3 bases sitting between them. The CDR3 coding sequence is TGTGCCAGCTCACAAATGAACACTGAAGCTTTCTTT. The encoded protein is CASSQMNTEAFF.

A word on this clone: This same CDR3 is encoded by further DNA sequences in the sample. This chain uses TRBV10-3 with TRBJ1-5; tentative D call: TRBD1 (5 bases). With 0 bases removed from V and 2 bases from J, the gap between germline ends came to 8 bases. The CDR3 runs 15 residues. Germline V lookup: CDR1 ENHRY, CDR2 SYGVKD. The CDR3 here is CAISESGGGNQPQHF. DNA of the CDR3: TGTGCCATCAGTGAGTCCGGGGGGGGCAATCAGCCCCAGCATTTT.

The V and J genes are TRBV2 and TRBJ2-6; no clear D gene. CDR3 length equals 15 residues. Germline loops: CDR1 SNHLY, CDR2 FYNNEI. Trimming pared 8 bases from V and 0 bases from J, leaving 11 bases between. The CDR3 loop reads CASSSRSSGANVLTF. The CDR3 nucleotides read TGTGCCAGCTCCTCCAGATCCTCTGGGGCCAACGTCCTGACTTTC.

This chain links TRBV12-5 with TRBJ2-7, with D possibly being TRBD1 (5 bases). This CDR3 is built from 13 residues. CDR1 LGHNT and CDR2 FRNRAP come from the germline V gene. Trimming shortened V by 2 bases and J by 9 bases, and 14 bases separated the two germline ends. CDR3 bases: TGTGCTAGTGGTTTGTATCCCAGGGCGGCGCAGTACTTC. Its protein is CASGLYPRAAQYF.

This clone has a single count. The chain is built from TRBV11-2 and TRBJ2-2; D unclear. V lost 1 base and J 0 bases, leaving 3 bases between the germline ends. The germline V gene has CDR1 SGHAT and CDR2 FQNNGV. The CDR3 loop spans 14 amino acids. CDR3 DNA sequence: TGTGCCAGCAGCTTAGTAGCGAACACCGGGGAGCTGTTTTTT. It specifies CASSLVANTGELFF.

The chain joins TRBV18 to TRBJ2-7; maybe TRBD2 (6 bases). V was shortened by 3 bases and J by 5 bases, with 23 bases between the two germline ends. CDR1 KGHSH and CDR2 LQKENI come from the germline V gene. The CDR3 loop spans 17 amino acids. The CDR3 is CASSPQAKTGVGNEQYF. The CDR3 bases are TGTGCCAGCTCACCCCAAGCCAAGACGGGGGTCGGGAACGAGCAGTACTTC. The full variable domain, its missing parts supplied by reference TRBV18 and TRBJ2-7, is NAGVMQNPRHLVRRRGQEARLRCSPMKGHSHVYWYRQLPEEGLKFMVYLQKENIIDESGMPKERFSAEFPKEGPSILRIQQVVRGDSAAYFCASSPQAKTGVGNEQYFGPGTRLTVT.

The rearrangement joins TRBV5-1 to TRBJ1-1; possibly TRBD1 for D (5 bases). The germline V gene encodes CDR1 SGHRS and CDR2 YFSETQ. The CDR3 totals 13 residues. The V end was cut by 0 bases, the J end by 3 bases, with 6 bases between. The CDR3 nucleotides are TGCGCCAGCAGCTTGGCCAGGGACACTGAAGCTTTCTTT. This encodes CASSLARDTEAFF.

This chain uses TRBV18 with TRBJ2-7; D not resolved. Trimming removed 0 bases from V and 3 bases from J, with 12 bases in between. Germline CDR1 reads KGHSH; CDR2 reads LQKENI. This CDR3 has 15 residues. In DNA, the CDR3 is TGTGCCAGCTCACCACCGGCAAACCCCAACTACGAGCAGTACTTC. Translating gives CASSPPANPNYEQYF.

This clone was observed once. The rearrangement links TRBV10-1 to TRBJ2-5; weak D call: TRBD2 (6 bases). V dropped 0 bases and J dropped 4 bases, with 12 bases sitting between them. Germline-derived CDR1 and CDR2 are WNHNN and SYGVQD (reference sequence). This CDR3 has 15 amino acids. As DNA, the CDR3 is TGCGCCAGCAGTGAGTCTCGGGGGTCGGTAGAGACCCAGTACTTC. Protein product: CASSESRGSVETQYF.

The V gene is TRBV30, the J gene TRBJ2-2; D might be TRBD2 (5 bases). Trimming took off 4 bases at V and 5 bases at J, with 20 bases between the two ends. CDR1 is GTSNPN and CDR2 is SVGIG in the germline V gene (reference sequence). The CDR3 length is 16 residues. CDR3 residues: CAWKVIWEPGTGELFF. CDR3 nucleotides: TGTGCCTGGAAGGTCATCTGGGAGCCGGGAACCGGGGAGCTGTTTTTT.

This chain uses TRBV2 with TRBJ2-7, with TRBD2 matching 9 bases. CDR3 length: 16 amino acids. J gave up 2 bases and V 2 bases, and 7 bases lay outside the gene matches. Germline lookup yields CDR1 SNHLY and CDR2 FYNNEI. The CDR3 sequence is CASSESAAGGPYEQYF. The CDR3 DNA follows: TGTGCCAGCAGTGAAAGCGCGGCGGGAGGGCCCTACGAGCAGTACTTC.

The CDR3 sequence is CASSPSSPGTGYNEQFF. In nucleotides, the CDR3 is TGTGCCAGCTCACCATCGAGTCCCGGGACAGGGTACAATGAGCAGTTCTTC. This sequence joins TRBV18 and TRBJ2-1, with 9 bases fitting TRBD1. This CDR3 is built from 17 residues. Germline CDR1 and CDR2: KGHSH and LQKENI. The trim removed 2 bases at V and 4 bases at J, leaving 9 bases unmatched.

This CDR3 is CASNEGVAGELFF. CDR3 nucleotide sequence: TGTGCCAGCAACGAAGGGGTGGCCGGGGAGCTGTTTTTT. This rearrangement joins TRBV9 to TRBJ2-2; possibly TRBD1 for D (5 bases). CDR1 SGDLS and CDR2 YYNGEE come from the germline V gene. The CDR3 covers 13 residues. Between the trimmed V and J ends, which lost 6 bases and 6 bases, there was a span of 12 bases.

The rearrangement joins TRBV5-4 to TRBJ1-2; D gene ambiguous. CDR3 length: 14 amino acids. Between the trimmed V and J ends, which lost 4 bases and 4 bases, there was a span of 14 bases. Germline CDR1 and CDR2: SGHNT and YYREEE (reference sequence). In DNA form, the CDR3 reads TGTGCCAGCAGCCAGGCCGGGGATCCCTATGGCTACACCTTC. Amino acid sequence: CASSQAGDPYGYTF.

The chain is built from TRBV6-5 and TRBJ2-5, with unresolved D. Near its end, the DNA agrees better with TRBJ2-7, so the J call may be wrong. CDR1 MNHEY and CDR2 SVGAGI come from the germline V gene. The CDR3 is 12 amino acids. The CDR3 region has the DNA TGTGCCAGCAGCCGTAGGTTCAACGAGCAGTACTTC. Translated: CASSRRFNEQYF.

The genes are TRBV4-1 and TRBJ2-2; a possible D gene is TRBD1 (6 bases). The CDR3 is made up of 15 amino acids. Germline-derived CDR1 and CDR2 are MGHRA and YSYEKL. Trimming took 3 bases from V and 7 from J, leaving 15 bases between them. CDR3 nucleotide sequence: TGCGCCAGCAGCCATTTAACACAGGGTATCGGGGAGCTGTTTTTT. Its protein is CASSHLTQGIGELFF.

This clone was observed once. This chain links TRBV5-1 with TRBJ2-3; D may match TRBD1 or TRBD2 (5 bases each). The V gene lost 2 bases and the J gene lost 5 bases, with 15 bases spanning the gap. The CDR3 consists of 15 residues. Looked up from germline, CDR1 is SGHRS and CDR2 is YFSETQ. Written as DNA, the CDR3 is TGCGCCAGCAGCTTTGGGGGAGTTAGGGGAGATACGCAGTATTTT. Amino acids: CASSFGGVRGDTQYF.

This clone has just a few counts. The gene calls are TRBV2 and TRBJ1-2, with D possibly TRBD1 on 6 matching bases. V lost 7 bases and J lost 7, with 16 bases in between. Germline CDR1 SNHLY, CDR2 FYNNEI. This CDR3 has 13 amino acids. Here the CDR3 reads CASTVQGRSGYTF. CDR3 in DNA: TGTGCCAGCACGGTACAGGGCCGGAGTGGCTACACCTTC.

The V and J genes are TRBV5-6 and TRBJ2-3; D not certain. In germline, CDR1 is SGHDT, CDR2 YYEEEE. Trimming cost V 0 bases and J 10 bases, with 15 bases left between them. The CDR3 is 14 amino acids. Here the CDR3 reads CASSLGLLSSAQYF. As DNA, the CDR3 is TGTGCCAGCAGCTTGGGACTCTTAAGCTCCGCGCAGTATTTT.

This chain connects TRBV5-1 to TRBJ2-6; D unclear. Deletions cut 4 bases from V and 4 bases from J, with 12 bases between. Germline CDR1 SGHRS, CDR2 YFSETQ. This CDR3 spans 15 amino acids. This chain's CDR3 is CASSQDVAGANVLTF. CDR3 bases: TGCGCCAGCAGCCAAGATGTGGCGGGGGCCAACGTCCTGACTTTC.

The CDR3 spells CASSQTGLATNEQFF. CDR3 bases: TGTGCCAGCAGCCAGACGGGACTAGCGACCAATGAGCAGTTCTTC. The V gene is TRBV14, the J gene TRBJ2-1, with 10 nucleotides matching TRBD2. Germline values: CDR1 SGHDN, CDR2 FVKESK. The ends lost 3 bases at V and 6 bases at J; junction bases unmatched: 5. This CDR3 region has 15 residues. The whole variable domain, remainder taken from reference TRBV14 and TRBJ2-1, is EAGVTQFPSHSVIEKGQTVTLRCDPISGHDNLYWYRRVMGKEIKFLLHFVKESKQDESGMPNNRFLAERTGGTYSTLKVQPAELEDSGVYFCASSQTGLATNEQFFGPGTRLTVL.

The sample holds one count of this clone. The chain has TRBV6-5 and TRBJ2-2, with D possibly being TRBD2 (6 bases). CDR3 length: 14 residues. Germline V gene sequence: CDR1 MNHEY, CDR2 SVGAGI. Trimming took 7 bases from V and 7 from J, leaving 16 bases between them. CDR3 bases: TGTGCCAGCATCCCACGGGAGTTTGGCGGGGAGCTGTTTTTT. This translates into CASIPREFGGELFF.

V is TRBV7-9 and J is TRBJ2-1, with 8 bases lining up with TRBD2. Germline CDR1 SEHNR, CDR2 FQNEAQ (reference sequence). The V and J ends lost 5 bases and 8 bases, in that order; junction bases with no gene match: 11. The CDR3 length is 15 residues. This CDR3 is CASSPGGTRIDEQFF. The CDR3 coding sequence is TGTGCCAGCAGCCCAGGAGGGACTAGAATCGATGAGCAGTTCTTC. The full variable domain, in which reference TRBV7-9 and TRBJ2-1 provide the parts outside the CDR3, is DTGVSQNPRHKITKRGQNVTFRCDPISEHNRLYWYRQTLGQGPEFLTYFQNEAQLEKSRLLSDRFSAERPKGSFSTLEIQRTEQGDSAMYLCASSPGGTRIDEQFFGPGTRLTVL.

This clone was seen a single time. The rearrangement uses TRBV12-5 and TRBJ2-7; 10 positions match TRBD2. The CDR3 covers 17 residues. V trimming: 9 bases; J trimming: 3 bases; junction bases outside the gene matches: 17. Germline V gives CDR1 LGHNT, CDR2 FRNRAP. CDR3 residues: CARATSSGRFQRYEQYF. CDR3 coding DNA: TGTGCTAGGGCGACGTCTAGCGGGAGATTTCAACGCTACGAGCAGTACTTC. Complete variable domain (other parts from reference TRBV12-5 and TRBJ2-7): DARVTQTPRHKVTEMGQEVTMRCQPILGHNTVFWYRQTMMQGLELLAYFRNRAPLDDSGMPKDRFSAEMPDATLATLKIQPSEPRDSAVYFCARATSSGRFQRYEQYFGPGTRLTVT.

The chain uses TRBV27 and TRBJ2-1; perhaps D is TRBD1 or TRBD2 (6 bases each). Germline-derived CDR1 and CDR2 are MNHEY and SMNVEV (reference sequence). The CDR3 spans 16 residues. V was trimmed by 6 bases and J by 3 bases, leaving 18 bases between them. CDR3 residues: CASRVPEGGGYNEQFF. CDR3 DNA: TGTGCCAGCAGAGTCCCGGAGGGGGGCGGCTACAATGAGCAGTTCTTC.

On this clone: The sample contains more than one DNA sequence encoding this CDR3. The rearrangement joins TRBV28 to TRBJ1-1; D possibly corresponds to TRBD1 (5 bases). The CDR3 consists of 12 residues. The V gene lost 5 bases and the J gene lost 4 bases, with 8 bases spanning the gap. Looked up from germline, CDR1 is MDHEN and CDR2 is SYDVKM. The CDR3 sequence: CASSPGFTEAFF. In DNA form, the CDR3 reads TGTGCCAGCAGTCCAGGGTTCACTGAAGCTTTCTTT.

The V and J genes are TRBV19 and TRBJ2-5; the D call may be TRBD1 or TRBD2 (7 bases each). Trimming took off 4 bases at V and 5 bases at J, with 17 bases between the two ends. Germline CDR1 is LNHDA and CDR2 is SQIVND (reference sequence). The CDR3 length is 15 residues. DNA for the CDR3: TGTGCCAGTAGTACGTCTACAGGGGAGGGGGAGACCCAGTACTTC. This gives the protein CASSTSTGEGETQYF.

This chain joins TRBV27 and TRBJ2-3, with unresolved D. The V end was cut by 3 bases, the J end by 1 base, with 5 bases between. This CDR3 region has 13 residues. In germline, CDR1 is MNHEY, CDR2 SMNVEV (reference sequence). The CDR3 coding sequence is TGTGCCAGCAGTTTGGGCCGCACAGATACGCAGTATTTT. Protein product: CASSLGRTDTQYF.

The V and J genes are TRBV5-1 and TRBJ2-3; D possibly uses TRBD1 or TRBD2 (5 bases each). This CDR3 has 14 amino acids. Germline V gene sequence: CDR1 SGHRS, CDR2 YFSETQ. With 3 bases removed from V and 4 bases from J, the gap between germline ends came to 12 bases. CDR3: CASSSGRGADTQYF. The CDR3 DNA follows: TGCGCCAGCAGCTCAGGGAGAGGCGCAGATACGCAGTATTTT.